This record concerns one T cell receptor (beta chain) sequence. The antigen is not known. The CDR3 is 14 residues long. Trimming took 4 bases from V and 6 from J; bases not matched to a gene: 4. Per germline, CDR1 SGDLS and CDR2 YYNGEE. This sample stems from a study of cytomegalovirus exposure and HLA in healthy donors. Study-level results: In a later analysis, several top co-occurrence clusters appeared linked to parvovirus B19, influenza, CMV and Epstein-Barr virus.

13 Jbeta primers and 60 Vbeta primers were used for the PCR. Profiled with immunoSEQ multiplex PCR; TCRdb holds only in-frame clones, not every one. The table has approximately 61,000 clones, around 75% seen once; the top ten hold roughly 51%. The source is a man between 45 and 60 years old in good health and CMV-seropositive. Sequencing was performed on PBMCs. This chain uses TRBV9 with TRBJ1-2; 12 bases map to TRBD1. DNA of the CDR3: TGTGCCAGCAGCCCGGGACAGGGGGCTGATGGCTACACCTTC. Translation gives CASSPGQGADGYTF.